This T cell receptor beta chain was recovered during a study of blood T cell repertoires in COVID-19. Looking at the study overall: Spain, Italy and the United States supplied samples that represented acute and convalescent COVID-19.

CDR1 is SNHLY, CDR2 FYNNEI, per germline. The CDR3 length is 15 residues. V lost 7 bases and J lost 5, with 20 bases in between. Clones were read by immunoSEQ multiplex PCR, and TCRdb kept only the in-frame ones, dropping some. The sample holds approximately 150,000 clones; 65% to 85% are singletons and the top ten take under 10%. Patients of the Seattle cohort, enrolled during active infection, were followed longitudinally. The V gene is TRBV2, the J gene TRBJ1-2, with D hard to call. Sequenced: peripheral blood. The clonotype was recovered from a man aged 30 to 39 with COVID-19, enrolled during active disease. CDR3 coding DNA: TGTGCCAGCATACGGGATACCGGGAGAAGTTATGGCTACACCTTC. This gives the protein CASIRDTGRSYGYTF.